The 31 T cell receptor beta chains below come from one sample, sequenced in a study of T cell responses to AZD1222 COVID-19 vaccine. Sequencing was performed with immunoSEQ multiplex PCR; in TCRdb, only in-frame clones are kept and a portion is missing. This sample carries around 140,000 clones, 92% of them seen once, and the ten largest clones take over 3%. Material: peripheral blood, obtained on day 0 of AZD1222 vaccination. All receptors come from an adult in good health.

This clone occurred once. The chain has TRBV19 and TRBJ2-7, with D unresolved. The germline gives CDR1 LNHDA, CDR2 SQIVND (reference sequence). CDR3 size: 14 residues. Trimming pared 3 bases from V and 0 bases from J, leaving 9 bases between. This chain's CDR3 is CASSMGYNSYEQYF. CDR3 sequence (DNA): TGTGCCAGTAGTATGGGATATAACTCCTACGAGCAGTACTTC.

This CDR3 is CASRLTGMETQYF. Written as DNA, the CDR3 is TGTGCCAGCAGGTTGACAGGGATGGAGACCCAGTACTTC. The V call is TRBV3-1 (or the pseudogene TRBV3-2), the J call TRBJ2-5, with TRBD1 matching 7 bases. The CDR3 covers 13 residues. Germline CDR1 LGHDT, CDR2 YNNKEL (reference sequence). Germline trimming cut 6 bases from V and 5 bases from J; bases unmatched to any gene: 6.

The CDR3 spells CAIRKQHEETQYF. For the CDR3, the DNA is TGTGCCATCAGAAAACAGCATGAAGAGACCCAGTACTTC. The V gene is TRBV10-3, the J gene TRBJ2-5; D is undetermined. The CDR3 contains 13 residues. The V and J ends lost 6 bases and 3 bases respectively, with 11 bases between them. CDR1 and CDR2 (germline): ENHRY, SYGVKD.

The chain uses TRBV9 and TRBJ2-3; 11 bases line up with TRBD2. Germline V CDR1 and CDR2: SGDLS, YYNGEE. The J segment lost 8 bases and the V segment lost 1 base, leaving 6 bases of the junction unmatched. The CDR3 has 15 residues. CDR3: CASSVSTSGRATQYF. The CDR3 nucleotides are TGTGCCAGCAGCGTAAGTACTAGCGGGAGAGCTACGCAGTATTTT. Combining the CDR3 with reference TRBV9 and TRBJ2-3 gives the whole variable domain DSGVTQTPKHLITATGQRVTLRCSPRSGDLSVYWYQQSLDQGLQFLIQYYNGEERAKGNILERFSAQQFPDLHSELNLSSLELGDSALYFCASSVSTSGRATQYFGPGTRLTVL.

V and J are TRBV5-4 and TRBJ2-1; 10 nucleotides align to TRBD2. V shed 5 bases, J shed 4 bases, and the junction held 6 bases outside the gene matches. The CDR3 length is 15 residues. Germline CDR1 and CDR2: SGHNT and YYREEE (reference sequence). The chain's CDR3 is CASREIAGGYNEQFF. The CDR3 nucleotides are TGTGCCAGCAGGGAAATAGCGGGGGGTTACAATGAGCAGTTCTTC.

The rearrangement uses TRBV28 and TRBJ1-6; unclear D gene. The CDR3 length is 16 residues. Trimming took off 6 bases at V and 6 bases at J, with 18 bases between the two ends. CDR1 is MDHEN and CDR2 is SYDVKM in the germline V gene. CDR3 residues: CASSNLGVGLNSPLHF. The CDR3 region has the DNA TGTGCCAGCAGCAACCTCGGGGTTGGGCTTAATTCACCCCTCCACTTT. Full variable domain (remainder filled in from reference TRBV28 and TRBJ1-6): DVKVTQSSRYLVKRTGEKVFLECVQDMDHENMFWYRQDPGLGLRLIYFSYDVKMKEKGDIPEGYSVSREKKERFSLILESASTNQTSMYLCASSNLGVGLNSPLHFGNGTRLTVT.

This clone was recorded a few times. V and J are TRBV19 and TRBJ2-3, with a possible D match to TRBD2 (6 bases). The CDR3 covers 15 residues. Germline V CDR1 and CDR2: LNHDA, SQIVND (reference sequence). V was shortened by 6 bases and J by 2 bases, with 15 bases between the two germline ends. The CDR3 sequence: CASRGKGGHTDTQYF. The CDR3 DNA reads TGTGCCAGTAGAGGAAAGGGAGGCCACACAGATACGCAGTATTTT. The full variable domain, with the rest looked up from reference TRBV19 and TRBJ2-3, is DGGITQSPKYLFRKEGQNVTLSCEQNLNHDAMYWYRQDPGQGLRLIYYSQIVNDFQKGDIAEGYSVSREKKESFPLTVTSAQKNPTAFYLCASRGKGGHTDTQYFGPGTRLTVL.

The chain combines TRBV20-1 with TRBJ2-7; perhaps TRBD2 as D (5 bases). Trimming took off 3 bases at V and 6 bases at J, with 12 bases between the two ends. The CDR3 loop spans 12 amino acids. Germline values: CDR1 DFQATT, CDR2 SNEGSKA (reference sequence). The CDR3 DNA reads TGCAGTGCTAGTGACCTGGGGAGCGAGCAGTACTTC. Translation: CSASDLGSEQYF.

The chain uses TRBV19 and TRBJ1-1, with 8 bases aligning to TRBD1. V trimming: 5 bases; J trimming: 1 base; junction bases outside the gene matches: 15. The CDR3 loop spans 18 amino acids. Germline V gene data show CDR1 as LNHDA and CDR2 as SQIVND (reference sequence). The CDR3 sequence: CASSYIGAAGGRNTEAFF. The DNA of the CDR3 is TGTGCCAGTAGTTATATAGGTGCGGCAGGGGGCCGGAACACTGAAGCTTTCTTT.

This chain joins TRBV7-2 and TRBJ2-3; D assignment may be TRBD1 or TRBD2 (6 bases each). Germline CDR1 SGHTA, CDR2 FQGNSA. Trimming removed 11 bases from V and 6 bases from J, with 18 bases in between. The CDR3 extends over 13 amino acids. CDR3 in amino acids: CAGGKGDWDTQYF. The DNA for the CDR3 is TGTGCCGGGGGCAAAGGGGACTGGGATACGCAGTATTTT.

This chain links TRBV12-3 or TRBV12-4 with TRBJ2-7, with TRBD2 matching over 7 bases. With 8 bases clipped from V and 4 bases from J, the junction kept 5 bases outside the gene matches. The CDR3 is 12 residues long. CDR3 amino acids: CASGIAGYEQYF. The DNA of the CDR3 is TGTGCCAGCGGGATAGCGGGTTACGAGCAGTACTTC.

This sequence joins TRBV19 and TRBJ1-4, with 10 bases aligning to TRBD1. CDR1 LNHDA and CDR2 SQIVND come from the germline V gene (reference sequence). CDR3 length equals 20 residues. Trimming cost V 4 bases and J 3 bases; bases outside gene matches: 17. The CDR3 is CASSKPPTGGPRGPNEKLFF. For the CDR3, the DNA is TGTGCCAGTAGTAAACCTCCGACAGGGGGCCCCCGTGGTCCTAATGAAAAACTGTTTTTT.

V and J are TRBV5-4 and TRBJ1-2, with D unresolved. The CDR3 is 13 amino acids. Germline CDR1 reads SGHNT; CDR2 reads YYREEE (reference sequence). V lost 4 bases, J lost 8 bases, and 15 bases lay in between. This chain's CDR3 is CASSQELGGGYTF. The CDR3 DNA reads as TGTGCCAGCAGCCAAGAGCTAGGCGGCGGCTACACCTTC. The full variable domain, completed using reference TRBV5-4 and TRBJ1-2, is ETGVTQSPTHLIKTRGQQVTLRCSSQSGHNTVSWYQQALGQGPQFIFQYYREEENGRGNFPPRFSGLQFPNYSSELNVNALELDDSALYLCASSQELGGGYTFGSGTRLTVV.

The V call is TRBV12-3 or TRBV12-4, the J call TRBJ1-1; 8 nucleotides align to TRBD1. This CDR3 is built from 13 residues. V trimming: 6 bases; J trimming: 5 bases; junction bases outside the gene matches: 5. CDR3 amino acids: CASSETGGTEAFF. The CDR3 DNA sequence: TGTGCCAGCAGCGAAACAGGGGGAACTGAAGCTTTCTTT.

CDR3 region: CASSQDPGETQYF. CDR3 DNA sequence: TGCGCCAGCAGCCAAGATCCCGGGGAGACCCAGTACTTC. The chain is built from TRBV4-3 and TRBJ2-5, with unresolved D. Trimming took off 0 bases at V and 5 bases at J, with 7 bases between the two ends. CDR3 length: 13 amino acids. Germline V CDR1 and CDR2: LGHNA, YSLEER.

The CDR3 sequence: CASSYSGPFYEQYF. The CDR3 DNA reads as TGTGCCAGCAGTTACTCGGGACCCTTCTACGAGCAGTACTTC. This chain joins TRBV6-5 and TRBJ2-7; either TRBD1 or TRBD2 may supply D (5 bases each). Per germline, CDR1 MNHEY and CDR2 SVGAGI. Trimming stripped 0 bases from V and 3 bases from J, with 9 bases between. The CDR3 is 14 residues long.

The chain is built from TRBV9 and TRBJ1-2; TRBD1 is a possible D gene (5 bases). The length of the CDR3 is 16 residues. The germline V gene has CDR1 SGDLS and CDR2 YYNGEE. Deletions cut 0 bases from V and 5 bases from J, with 17 bases between. CDR3: CASSVEMGYRGYGYTF. The CDR3 region has the DNA TGTGCCAGCAGCGTAGAGATGGGGTATCGGGGGTATGGCTACACCTTC.

The V call is TRBV5-1, the J call TRBJ1-1; D is perhaps TRBD1 (5 bases). Per the germline V gene, CDR1 is SGHRS and CDR2 is YFSETQ. The length of the CDR3 is 13 residues. Trimming stripped 0 bases from V and 6 bases from J, with 9 bases between. The CDR3 nucleotides read TGCGCCAGCAGCTTGGCTAGGGGTGCTGAAGCTTTCTTT. This translates into CASSLARGAEAFF.

The chain uses TRBV4-1 and TRBJ2-1; D is possibly TRBD1 or TRBD2 (5 bases each). With 4 bases removed from V and 0 bases from J, the gap between germline ends came to 10 bases. This CDR3 region has 15 residues. From germline, CDR1 is MGHRA and CDR2 YSYEKL. Here the CDR3 DNA reads TGCGCCAGCAGCCCGGACACTAGCTCCTACAATGAGCAGTTCTTC. Residues: CASSPDTSSYNEQFF.

The chain has TRBV7-4 and TRBJ2-7; a weak D match, TRBD1 (5 bases). This CDR3 has 15 residues. Germline V lookup: CDR1 SGHVT, CDR2 SQSDAQ. The V end lost 2 bases, the J end lost 2 bases, and 13 bases lay between the germline ends. The CDR3 here is CASSLYQGRPYEQYF. As DNA, the CDR3 is TGTGCCAGCAGCTTATATCAGGGTCGCCCCTACGAGCAGTACTTC. The full variable domain, with the rest looked up from reference TRBV7-4 and TRBJ2-7, is GAGVSQSPRYKVAKRGRDVALRCDSISGHVTLYWYRQTLGQGSEVLTYSQSDAQRDKSGRPSGRFSAERPERSVSTLKIQRTEQGDSAVYLCASSLYQGRPYEQYFGPGTRLTVT.

V usage is TRBV4-2 and J usage is TRBJ2-7; D may match TRBD1 or TRBD2 (6 bases each). There are 17 residues in the CDR3. Germline V gene lookup returns CDR1 LGHNA and CDR2 YNFKEQ. Trimming stripped 5 bases from V and 3 bases from J, with 23 bases between. The CDR3 DNA sequence: TGTGCCAGCAGCGCAGCAGTTCTTAGCGGAGGGGGCTACGAGCAGTACTTC. Amino acid sequence: CASSAAVLSGGGYEQYF.

The rearrangement links TRBV30 to TRBJ2-7; D is undetermined. V was cut by 5 bases and J by 1 base, with 6 bases left in between. CDR3 length: 11 residues. The V gene's germline CDR1 is GTSNPN and CDR2 SVGIG (reference sequence). In DNA, the CDR3 is TGTGCCTGGCGAGAATCCTACGAGCAGTACTTC. Protein product: CAWRESYEQYF. Full variable domain (outside the CDR3, taken from reference TRBV30 and TRBJ2-7): SQTIHQWPATLVQPVGSPLSLECTVEGTSNPNLYWYRQAAGRGLQLLFYSVGIGQISSEVPQNLSASRPQDRQFILSSKKLLLSDSGFYLCAWRESYEQYFGPGTRLTVT.

The rearrangement uses TRBV6-5 and TRBJ2-7; no firm D call. Germline CDR1 reads MNHEY; CDR2 reads SVGAGI. V lost 2 bases, J lost 2 bases, and 7 bases lay in between. This CDR3 has 13 residues. The CDR3: CASSYDVPYEQYF. CDR3 nucleotides: TGTGCCAGCAGTTACGATGTCCCCTACGAGCAGTACTTC.

The rearrangement joins TRBV3-1 (or the pseudogene TRBV3-2) to TRBJ2-1; a weak D match, TRBD1 (5 bases). This CDR3 comprises 13 residues. In germline, CDR1 is LGHDT, CDR2 YNNKEL (reference sequence). Trimming pared 4 bases from V and 6 bases from J, leaving 10 bases between. The CDR3, as DNA: TGTGCCAGCAGCCGAAAACAGGCCAATGAGCAGTTCTTC. Encoded protein: CASSRKQANEQFF.

J is TRBJ1-5 and V is TRBV19, with 12 bases matching TRBD1. The V segment lost 5 bases and the J segment 9 bases; nucleotides outside the gene matches: 11. The CDR3 sequence is 16 residues long. Germline values: CDR1 LNHDA, CDR2 SQIVND (reference sequence). CDR3: CASSVAGTGGPPPQHF. The CDR3 DNA is TGTGCCAGTAGTGTCGCCGGGACAGGGGGCCCTCCGCCCCAGCATTTT.

V is TRBV6-5 and J is TRBJ2-7; a weak D match, TRBD1 (6 bases). Trimming left V 5 bases short and J 10 bases short, with 15 bases between. The germline V gene has CDR1 MNHEY and CDR2 SVGAGI. This CDR3 comprises 12 residues. Written as DNA, the CDR3 is TGTGCCAGCAGTCCCCGGAACAGGGCACAGTACTTC. This gives the protein CASSPRNRAQYF.

V is TRBV6-1 and J is TRBJ2-1; possible D gene TRBD2, 7 bases. V gave up 3 bases and J gave up 3 bases, with 12 bases separating them. CDR3 length: 15 amino acids. CDR1 MNHNS and CDR2 SASEGT come from the germline V gene. CDR3 in amino acids: CASSEGGLGYNEQFF. The CDR3 nucleotides read TGTGCCAGCAGTGAGGGGGGGCTAGGCTACAATGAGCAGTTCTTC.

The rearrangement uses TRBV6-2 or TRBV6-3 and TRBJ1-3; D not resolved. From germline, CDR1 is MNHEY and CDR2 SVGEGT. V lost 3 bases and J 0 bases, leaving 9 bases between the germline ends. The CDR3 extends over 15 amino acids. The CDR3 region is CASSYGRLSGNTIYF. CDR3 sequence (DNA): TGTGCCAGCAGTTATGGGCGGCTCTCTGGAAACACCATATATTTT.

The V and J genes are TRBV24-1 and TRBJ2-7; perhaps TRBD1 as D (6 bases). CDR1 KGHDR and CDR2 SFDVKD come from the germline V gene. This CDR3 region has 15 residues. Trimming pared 3 bases from V and 3 bases from J, leaving 14 bases between. As DNA, the CDR3 is TGTGCCACCAGTGATCTATGGACAGTCAGCTACGAGCAGTACTTC. This translates into CATSDLWTVSYEQYF.

V usage is TRBV19 and J usage is TRBJ2-1, with a possible D match to TRBD1 (5 bases). With 7 bases removed from V and 7 bases from J, the gap between germline ends came to 14 bases. This CDR3 is built from 13 residues. Germline lookup yields CDR1 LNHDA and CDR2 SQIVND (reference sequence). The DNA of the CDR3 is TGTGCCAGTAAGAAGCAGGGCCTGAATGAGCAGTTCTTC. This sequence encodes CASKKQGLNEQFF.

The chain recombines TRBV10-1 with TRBJ2-1; tentatively, D is TRBD1 (6 bases). Trimming took off 5 bases at V and 4 bases at J, with 12 bases between the two ends. Germline V gives CDR1 WNHNN, CDR2 SYGVQD (reference sequence). CDR3 length: 14 residues. The CDR3 reads CASSSTGSYNEQFF. CDR3 nucleotides: TGCGCCAGCAGTTCGACAGGCTCATACAATGAGCAGTTCTTC.